This T cell receptor beta chain was recovered during a study of beta chain features in type 1 diabetes. Study-level findings and limits: In every one of the four CD4+ subsets, TCRB CDR3s were moderately but significantly shorter in Type 1 diabetes patients.

Reverse transcribing all isolated RNA meant expressed TCRB transcripts were sequenced. Assay used: immunoSEQ multiplex PCR; TCRdb lists only in-frame clones, some missing. The sample consists of about 700,000 clones, around an eighth of them appearing once. As regards this clone: Antigen specificity is unknown.

Germline V lookup: CDR1 LGHNA, CDR2 YNFKEQ. The CDR3 is made up of 16 amino acids. J lost 4 bases, V lost 1 base, and 7 bases had no gene match. This sequence joins TRBV4-2 and TRBJ2-4; 7 bases line up with TRBD1. This sequence originates from a man in his late teens or twenties with type 1 diabetes. Material: naive CD4+ T cells from blood. The CDR3, as DNA: TGTGCCAGCAGCCAAGCCCGGGACAGAGGAAAAAACATTCAGTACTTC. Translating it yields CASSQARDRGKNIQYF.